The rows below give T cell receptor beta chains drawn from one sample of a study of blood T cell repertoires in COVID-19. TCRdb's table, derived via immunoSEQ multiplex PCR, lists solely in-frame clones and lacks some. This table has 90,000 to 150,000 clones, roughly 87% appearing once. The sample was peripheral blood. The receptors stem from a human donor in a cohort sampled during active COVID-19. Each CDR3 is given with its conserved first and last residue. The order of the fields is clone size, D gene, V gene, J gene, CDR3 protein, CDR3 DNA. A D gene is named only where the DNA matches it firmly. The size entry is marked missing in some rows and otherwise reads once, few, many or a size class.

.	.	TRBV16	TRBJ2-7	CASSQLEDRVYEQYF	TGTGCCAGCAGCCAATTAGAGGACAGAGTCTACGAGCAGTACTTC
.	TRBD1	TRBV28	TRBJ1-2	CASSSGGIDYGYTF	TGTGCCAGCAGCTCAGGGGGTATCGACTATGGCTACACCTTC
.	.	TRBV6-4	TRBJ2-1	CASRNTPSAEQFF	TGTGCCAGCAGGAATACGCCTAGCGCCGAGCAGTTCTTC
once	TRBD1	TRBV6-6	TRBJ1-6	CASSYSVPGGNSPLHF	TGTGCCAGCAGTTACTCAGTGCCAGGGGGGAATTCACCCCTCCACTTT
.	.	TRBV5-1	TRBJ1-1	CASSLPGTEAFF	TGCGCCAGCAGCTTGCCAGGGACTGAAGCTTTCTTT
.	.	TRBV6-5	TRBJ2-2	CASSPGVGTGELFF	TGTGCCAGCAGCCCCGGGGTGGGCACCGGGGAGCTGTTTTTT
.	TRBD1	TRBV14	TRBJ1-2	CASSRDRGNGYTF	TGTGCCAGCAGCCGGGACAGGGGGAACGGCTACACCTTC
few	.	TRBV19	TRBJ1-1	CASSKSVNTEAFF	TGTGCCAGTAGTAAGAGCGTGAACACTGAAGCTTTCTTT
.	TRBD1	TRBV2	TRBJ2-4	CASRTDRVLGNIQYF	TGTGCCAGCAGAACTGACAGGGTTTTGGGCAACATTCAGTACTTC
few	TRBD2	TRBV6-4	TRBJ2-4	CASRDDGFRGGGTLAKNIQYF	TGTGCCAGCAGGGACGATGGTTTTAGGGGCGGGGGGACCCTAGCCAAAAACATTCAGTACTTC
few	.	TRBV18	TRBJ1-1	CASSPGSEAFF	TGTGCCAGCTCACCAGGCAGTGAAGCTTTCTTT
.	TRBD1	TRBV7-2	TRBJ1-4	CASSLDRTNEKLFF	TGTGCCAGCAGTTTGGACAGGACTAATGAAAAACTGTTTTTT
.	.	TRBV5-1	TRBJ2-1	CASSFLNEQFF	TGCGCCAGCAGCTTCCTAAATGAGCAGTTCTTC
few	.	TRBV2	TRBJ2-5	CASSEAGQVQETQYF	TGTGCCAGCAGTGAAGCGGGGCAGGTTCAAGAGACCCAGTACTTC
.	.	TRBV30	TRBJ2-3	CAWREVDTQYF	TGTGCCTGGAGAGAGGTGGATACGCAGTATTTT
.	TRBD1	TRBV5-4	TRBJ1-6	CASSLGGGDSPLHF	TGTGCCAGCAGCTTGGGAGGGGGCGACTCACCCCTCCACTTT
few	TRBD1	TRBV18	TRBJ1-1	CASARDSGPRTEAFF	TGTGCCAGCGCCCGGGACAGCGGCCCCAGGACTGAAGCTTTCTTT
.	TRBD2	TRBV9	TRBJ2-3	CASSALAGGPTDTQYF	TGTGCCAGCAGCGCACTAGCGGGGGGCCCCACAGATACGCAGTATTTT
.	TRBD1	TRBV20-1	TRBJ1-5	CSASGQGQGGRSQHF	TGCAGTGCTAGTGGTCAAGGACAGGGGGGTCGATCCCAGCATTTT
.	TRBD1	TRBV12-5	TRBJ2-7	CASGPGGAVNEQYF	TGTGCTAGTGGTCCAGGGGGCGCGGTAAACGAGCAGTACTTC
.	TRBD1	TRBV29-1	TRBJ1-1	CSVEVRTGGLRSTEAFF	TGCAGCGTTGAAGTCAGGACAGGGGGCCTAAGGAGCACTGAAGCTTTCTTT
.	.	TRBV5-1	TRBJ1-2	CASSLEGGGYTF	TGCGCCAGCAGCTTGGAAGGGGGTGGCTACACCTTC
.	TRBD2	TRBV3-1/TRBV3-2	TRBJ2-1	CASSLGLASYNEQFF	TGTGCCAGCAGCCTGGGACTAGCGTCCTACAATGAGCAGTTCTTC
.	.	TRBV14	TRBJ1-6	CASSQELTYSPLHF	TGTGCCAGCAGCCAAGAGCTAACCTATTCACCCCTCCACTTT
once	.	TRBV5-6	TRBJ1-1	CASSLAFGVGLEAFF	TGTGCCAGCAGCTTGGCTTTTGGAGTCGGCCTGGAAGCTTTCTTT
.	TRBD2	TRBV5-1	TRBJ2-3	CASSAITSGDTQYF	TGCGCCAGCAGCGCGATTACTAGCGGGGATACGCAGTATTTT
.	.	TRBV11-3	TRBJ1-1	CASSLVRDTEAFF	TGTGCCAGCAGCTTAGTTCGGGATACTGAAGCTTTCTTT
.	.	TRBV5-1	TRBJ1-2	CASSLASEEVGYTF	TGCGCCAGCAGCTTGGCCAGCGAGGAGGTTGGCTACACCTTC
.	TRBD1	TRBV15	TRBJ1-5	CATSRGDRGGDQPQHF	TGTGCCACCAGCAGAGGGGACAGGGGGGGTGATCAGCCCCAGCATTTT
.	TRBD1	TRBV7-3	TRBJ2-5	CASSPTRGYETQYF	TGTGCCAGCAGCCCTACCAGGGGGTATGAGACCCAGTACTTC
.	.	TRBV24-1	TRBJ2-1	CATIGTLYNEQFF	TGTGCCACCATTGGGACTCTCTACAATGAGCAGTTCTTC
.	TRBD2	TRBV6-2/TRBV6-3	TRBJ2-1	CASSPHSGSSYNEQFF	TGTGCCAGCAGCCCTCATAGCGGGAGCTCCTACAATGAGCAGTTCTTC
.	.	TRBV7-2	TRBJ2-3	CASSTYLSTDTQYF	TGTGCCAGCAGCACCTACCTGAGCACAGATACGCAGTATTTT
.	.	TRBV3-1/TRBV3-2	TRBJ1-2	CASSDASRDHYGYTF	TGTGCCAGCAGCGACGCCTCCAGGGATCACTATGGCTACACCTTC
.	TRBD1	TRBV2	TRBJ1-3	CASSSRQGSSGNTIYF	TGTGCCAGCAGTTCACGACAGGGGAGCTCTGGAAACACCATATATTTT
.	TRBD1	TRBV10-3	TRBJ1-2	CAISESGDSDGYTF	TGTGCCATCAGTGAGTCGGGGGACAGTGATGGCTACACCTTC
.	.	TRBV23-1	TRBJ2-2	CASSQGGGTGELFF	TGCGCCAGCAGTCAGGGGGGTGGCACCGGGGAGCTGTTTTTT
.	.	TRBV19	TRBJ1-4	CASTDSSNEKLFF	TGTGCCAGTACGGACAGTTCGAATGAAAAACTGTTTTTT
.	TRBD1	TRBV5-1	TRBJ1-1	CASSDQGAPGTEAFF	TGCGCCAGCAGCGACCAGGGGGCGCCGGGCACTGAAGCTTTCTTT
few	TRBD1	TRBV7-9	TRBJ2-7	CASSSGQTSYEQYF	TGTGCCAGCAGCTCGGGACAGACCTCCTACGAGCAGTACTTC
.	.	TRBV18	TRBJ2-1	CASSLQGDRNEQFF	TGTGCCAGCTCTCTCCAGGGAGACAGGAATGAGCAGTTCTTC
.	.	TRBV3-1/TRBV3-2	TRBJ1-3	CASSQGSGVSGNTIYF	TGTGCCAGCAGCCAAGGTTCGGGGGTCTCTGGAAACACCATATATTTT
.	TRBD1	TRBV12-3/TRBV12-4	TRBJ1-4	CASGTGVNEKLFF	TGTGCCAGCGGAACAGGGGTTAATGAAAAACTGTTTTTT
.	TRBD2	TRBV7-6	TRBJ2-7	CASSTSGGEQYF	TGTGCCAGCAGCACGAGCGGGGGCGAGCAGTACTTC
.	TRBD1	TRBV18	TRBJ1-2	CASSIFSGQGGGYTF	TGTGCCAGCTCAATCTTTTCGGGACAGGGCGGTGGCTACACCTTC
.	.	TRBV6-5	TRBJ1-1	CASSLLDRNTEAFF	TGTGCCAGCAGTTTATTGGACAGGAACACTGAAGCTTTCTTT
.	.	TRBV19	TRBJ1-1	CASSGTMNTEAFF	TGTGCCAGTAGCGGGACAATGAACACTGAAGCTTTCTTT
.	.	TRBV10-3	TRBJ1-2	CAISDRQEGYGYTF	TGTGCCATCAGTGATCGACAGGAAGGCTATGGCTACACCTTC
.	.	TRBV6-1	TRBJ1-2	CASSERGYRNYGYTF	TGTGCCAGCAGTGAGCGGGGTTATCGTAACTATGGCTACACCTTC
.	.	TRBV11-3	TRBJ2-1	CASSWGDAYYNEQFF	TGTGCCAGCAGCTGGGGGGACGCCTACTACAATGAGCAGTTCTTC
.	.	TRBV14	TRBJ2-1	CASSQAYGQGKYNEQFF	TGTGCCAGCAGCCAAGCCTACGGGCAGGGAAAATACAATGAGCAGTTCTTC
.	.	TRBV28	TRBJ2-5	CASTPSWSWTQYF	TGTGCCAGCACCCCCTCATGGAGTTGGACCCAGTACTTC
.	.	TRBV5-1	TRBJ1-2	CASSSNGGGGYTF	TGCGCCAGCAGCTCCAACGGCGGGGGCGGCTACACCTTC